This entry describes one T cell receptor (beta chain). The repertoire was sequenced with immunoSEQ multiplex PCR; TCRdb's copy has only in-frame clones and lacks some. The sample contains about 100,000 clones, approximately 90% of which appear only once. These data originate in a study of control samples from healthy donors and cancer patients. This CDR3 spans 14 amino acids. The V and J ends lost 3 bases and 11 bases respectively, with 14 bases between them. Germline assignment: CDR1 MDHEN and CDR2 SYDVKM. This clonotype was obtained from a man aged 25-45 years in good health. The chain carries TRBV28 and TRBJ1-6; tentatively, D is TRBD1 (5 bases). The sample consisted of blood. CDR3: CASSFLGVGAPLHF. DNA for the CDR3: TGTGCCAGCAGTTTTTTGGGGGTGGGGGCACCCCTCCACTTT.